Listed below are T cell receptor beta chains from one sample, sequenced in a study of OX40 agonist ivuxolimab in advanced cancers. TCRdb's table, derived via immunoSEQ multiplex PCR, lists solely in-frame clones and lacks some. The sample has tens of thousands of clones, 86% seen once. Sequenced here: CD4+ or CD8+ T cells sorted from blood, sampled in a trial of the OX40 agonist ivuxolimab. The receptor source for this set is an adult with an advanced solid tumor such as melanoma, head and neck, liver or kidney cancer. Both conserved end residues are part of each CDR3. Fields, in order: clone size, V gene, J gene, D gene, CDR3 DNA, CDR3 protein. D genes are given only for firm matches. Clone sizes are given selectively: once, few, many, or a class where the clone is expanded.

abundance: -; v_gene: TRBV19; j_gene: TRBJ2-3; d_gene: -; CDR3nt: TGTGCCAGTAGTATCCTCGCGTTGGGGACAGATACGCAGTATTTT; CDR3aa: CASSILALGTDTQYF
abundance: once; v_gene: TRBV2; j_gene: TRBJ2-1; d_gene: TRBD2; CDR3nt: TGTGCCAGCAGTGAAGATCTAGCGGGGACGAGTGAGCAGTTCTTC; CDR3aa: CASSEDLAGTSEQFF
abundance: -; v_gene: TRBV6-4; j_gene: TRBJ1-5; d_gene: -; CDR3nt: TGTGCCAGCAGTTCGGGACCAGGGTGGCCCCAGCATTTT; CDR3aa: CASSSGPGWPQHF
abundance: -; v_gene: TRBV19; j_gene: TRBJ2-1; d_gene: TRBD2; CDR3nt: TGTGCCAGTAGTATACCGGGACTAGCCCCCTACAATGAGCAGTTCTTC; CDR3aa: CASSIPGLAPYNEQFF
abundance: -; v_gene: TRBV14; j_gene: TRBJ2-3; d_gene: TRBD2; CDR3nt: TGTGCCAGCAGCCAACTAGCGGGGCTGGCAGATACGCAGTATTTT; CDR3aa: CASSQLAGLADTQYF
abundance: -; v_gene: TRBV19; j_gene: TRBJ1-1; d_gene: -; CDR3nt: TGTGCCAGTAGTATAGGGGGCAGGACGATGAACACTGAAGCTTTCTTT; CDR3aa: CASSIGGRTMNTEAFF
abundance: -; v_gene: TRBV7-8; j_gene: TRBJ1-4; d_gene: -; CDR3nt: TGTGCCAGCAGCTTAGTGACACCCCCAACTAATGAAAAACTGTTTTTT; CDR3aa: CASSLVTPPTNEKLFF
abundance: -; v_gene: TRBV2; j_gene: TRBJ1-1; d_gene: -; CDR3nt: TGTGCCAGCAATATTGAGGGTAGGGGGGCTGAAGCTTTCTTT; CDR3aa: CASNIEGRGAEAFF
abundance: -; v_gene: TRBV18; j_gene: TRBJ2-4; d_gene: -; CDR3nt: TGTGCCAGCTCACCAGGGGCAGGGCGATCCAAAAACATTCAGTACTTC; CDR3aa: CASSPGAGRSKNIQYF
abundance: once; v_gene: TRBV6-1; j_gene: TRBJ2-1; d_gene: -; CDR3nt: TGTGCCAGCAGTGCGACGTCAAATGAGCAGTTCTTC; CDR3aa: CASSATSNEQFF
abundance: -; v_gene: TRBV5-1; j_gene: TRBJ2-1; d_gene: -; CDR3nt: TGCGCCAGCAGCTCCAGTGGGGGCTCCTACAATGAGCAGTTCTTC; CDR3aa: CASSSSGGSYNEQFF
abundance: -; v_gene: TRBV18; j_gene: TRBJ2-2; d_gene: -; CDR3nt: TGTGCCAGCTCACGGGAATACACCGGGGAGCTGTTTTTT; CDR3aa: CASSREYTGELFF
abundance: -; v_gene: TRBV5-1; j_gene: TRBJ2-5; d_gene: TRBD1; CDR3nt: TGCGCCAGCAGCCCGGACAGGGTGGGAGAGACCCAGTACTTC; CDR3aa: CASSPDRVGETQYF
abundance: -; v_gene: TRBV18; j_gene: TRBJ2-7; d_gene: -; CDR3nt: TGTGCCAGCTCACCCCGCGAGCAGGGGCAATACGAGCAGTACTTC; CDR3aa: CASSPREQGQYEQYF
abundance: -; v_gene: TRBV5-4; j_gene: TRBJ2-1; d_gene: -; CDR3nt: TGTGCCAGCAGCTTGACGGGGGCCAAGGCCTACAATGAGCAGTTCTTC; CDR3aa: CASSLTGAKAYNEQFF
abundance: once; v_gene: TRBV18; j_gene: TRBJ2-3; d_gene: TRBD1; CDR3nt: TGTGCCAGCTCACCGTTGACAGGGGGCCTTTCCACAGATACGCAGTATTTT; CDR3aa: CASSPLTGGLSTDTQYF
abundance: once; v_gene: TRBV5-1; j_gene: TRBJ2-7; d_gene: -; CDR3nt: TGCGCCAGCAGCCATACTCAGGGTCCCCACGAGCAGTACTTC; CDR3aa: CASSHTQGPHEQYF
abundance: once; v_gene: TRBV18; j_gene: TRBJ1-2; d_gene: -; CDR3nt: TGTGCCAGCTCGGGTGCTAACTATGGCTACACCTTC; CDR3aa: CASSGANYGYTF
abundance: few; v_gene: TRBV2; j_gene: TRBJ2-5; d_gene: TRBD1; CDR3nt: TGTGCCAGCAGTGAGGGGCGGACAGGGGGAAGGCAGACCCAGTACTTC; CDR3aa: CASSEGRTGGRQTQYF
abundance: -; v_gene: TRBV6-1; j_gene: TRBJ1-2; d_gene: -; CDR3nt: TGTGCCGCCAAAGGGCTGGGCTACACCTTC; CDR3aa: CAAKGLGYTF
abundance: -; v_gene: TRBV7-9; j_gene: TRBJ2-1; d_gene: TRBD1; CDR3nt: TGTGCCAGCAGCTTCCGAGACAGGGCGGACAATGAGCAGTTCTTC; CDR3aa: CASSFRDRADNEQFF
abundance: -; v_gene: TRBV4-2; j_gene: TRBJ2-3; d_gene: -; CDR3nt: TGTGCCAGCAGCGTTCAAACTAGCAGGGGCCTCGCAGATACGCAGTATTTT; CDR3aa: CASSVQTSRGLADTQYF
abundance: -; v_gene: TRBV19; j_gene: TRBJ2-3; d_gene: -; CDR3nt: TGTGCCAGTAGTTTGATTGGGCCCACAGATACGCAGTATTTT; CDR3aa: CASSLIGPTDTQYF
abundance: -; v_gene: TRBV5-8; j_gene: TRBJ1-4; d_gene: TRBD1; CDR3nt: TGTGCCAGCAGCCAGGGGATTGGGACAGCAACTAATGAAAAACTGTTTTTT; CDR3aa: CASSQGIGTATNEKLFF
abundance: -; v_gene: TRBV2; j_gene: TRBJ1-4; d_gene: -; CDR3nt: TGTGCCAGCAGTCGAGACGGGACAACTAATGAAAAACTGTTTTTT; CDR3aa: CASSRDGTTNEKLFF
abundance: -; v_gene: TRBV6-1; j_gene: TRBJ2-7; d_gene: -; CDR3nt: TGTGCCAGCAGTGAAGGCCCGGGATTCACCTACGAGCAGTACTTC; CDR3aa: CASSEGPGFTYEQYF
abundance: once; v_gene: TRBV20-1; j_gene: TRBJ2-3; d_gene: TRBD2; CDR3nt: TGCAGTGCTGGGACTAGTGGGGGGCAGTATTTT; CDR3aa: CSAGTSGGQYF
abundance: few; v_gene: TRBV5-1; j_gene: TRBJ2-2; d_gene: TRBD1; CDR3nt: TGCGCCAGCAGCCGGGGATGGACAGGGAACACCGGGGAGCTGTTTTTT; CDR3aa: CASSRGWTGNTGELFF
abundance: -; v_gene: TRBV7-9; j_gene: TRBJ2-7; d_gene: -; CDR3nt: TGTGCCAGCAGCCCACAGGGACACGAGCAGTACTTC; CDR3aa: CASSPQGHEQYF
abundance: -; v_gene: TRBV7-8; j_gene: TRBJ1-2; d_gene: -; CDR3nt: TGTGCCAGCAGCTTTCTCCAGTATGGCTACACCTTC; CDR3aa: CASSFLQYGYTF
abundance: once; v_gene: TRBV5-1; j_gene: TRBJ2-3; d_gene: -; CDR3nt: TGCGCCAGCAGCTTGGAACGGCCCACAGATACGCAGTATTTT; CDR3aa: CASSLERPTDTQYF
abundance: once; v_gene: TRBV19; j_gene: TRBJ1-2; d_gene: TRBD1; CDR3nt: TGTGCCAGTAGTTGGGACAGGAAATATGGCTACACCTTC; CDR3aa: CASSWDRKYGYTF
abundance: -; v_gene: TRBV6-5; j_gene: TRBJ1-1; d_gene: -; CDR3nt: TGTGCCAGCAGACTACAGGGCGGGTACACTGAAGCTTTCTTT; CDR3aa: CASRLQGGYTEAFF
abundance: -; v_gene: TRBV5-1; j_gene: TRBJ1-1; d_gene: -; CDR3nt: TGCGCCAGCAGCTTGGTGCCCGCCGAGGCCTCCCCAGTGCGCACTGAAGCTTTCTTT; CDR3aa: CASSLVPAEASPVRTEAFF